What follows are 13 T cell receptor beta chains derived from one specimen sequenced in a study of identical twins. TCRdb redid the calling of the 5' RACE reads with MiXCR, one entry per CDR3 protein. Seen here are some 630,000 distinct CDR3 sequences, roughly 7.1% observed once, and the top ten hold 1.5% to 2%. These same data were also listed under a study on yellow fever vaccine responses in identical twins.

Sequencing input: PBMCs. The receptors derive from a young woman in good health.

The table lists this clonotype with many counts. The chain links TRBV25-1 to TRBJ2-1, with 8 nucleotides matching TRBD1. CDR3 length: 15 amino acids. V lost 8 bases, J lost 8 bases, and 14 bases stayed unmatched. Germline V lookup: CDR1 MGHDK, CDR2 SYGVNS. CDR3: CASGQPGQAFDEQFF. In DNA form, the CDR3 reads TGTGCCAGCGGCCAACCGGGACAGGCCTTTGATGAGCAGTTCTTC.

In its sample, this clonotype was seen many times. The V call is TRBV10-3, the J call TRBJ2-5; D is unresolved. Trimming shortened V by 5 bases and J by 1 base, and 11 bases separated the two germline ends. This CDR3 region has 14 residues. Germline CDR1 is ENHRY and CDR2 is SYGVKD. CDR3 in amino acids: CAISSFTGQETQYF. Here the CDR3 DNA reads TGTGCCATCAGTTCGTTCACTGGCCAAGAGACCCAGTACTTC.

This clonotype was observed a few times. The chain uses TRBV7-3 and TRBJ2-1; D is perhaps TRBD2 (6 bases). Deletions cut 5 bases from V and 5 bases from J, with 16 bases between. Germline loops: CDR1 SGHTA, CDR2 FQGTGA. The CDR3 has 15 amino acids. CDR3 sequence: CASSPAGTLNNEQFF. The CDR3 DNA sequence: TGTGCCAGCAGCCCCGCGGGGACCTTAAACAATGAGCAGTTCTTC.

This clonotype was observed a few times. The rearrangement uses TRBV2 and TRBJ2-4; a possible D gene is TRBD2 (5 bases). The CDR3 runs to 18 residues. V was pared by 7 bases and J by 1 base, with 23 bases between. Germline CDR1 and CDR2: SNHLY and FYNNEI. The CDR3 coding sequence is TGTGCCAGCATCCATTTTGCTCGGGGAATGCTCGCCAAAAACATTCAGTACTTC. This translates into CASIHFARGMLAKNIQYF.

As to this clonotype: A much larger clone differs by one base, so this may be a read error. V usage is TRBV21-1 and J usage is TRBJ2-1; the D segment call TRBD2 is taken from the table without a DNA check. TRBV21-1 corresponds to a pseudogene. This CDR3 has 21 residues. The CDR3 DNA is TGTGCCAGCAGCAAAGGGGGTAGTAAACTAGCGGGAGTCAACACCTACAATGAGCAGTTCTTC. Protein product: CASSKGGSKLAGVNTYNEQFF.

The CDR3 loop is CASSPSHEQFF. The CDR3 DNA reads TGTGCCAGCAGCCCATCTCACGAGCAGTTCTTC. The chain has TRBV12-3 or TRBV12-4 and TRBJ2-1; D is unclear. CDR3 length: 11 amino acids. Trimming left V 6 bases short and J 10 bases short, with 10 bases between.

This clonotype has just a few counts. The rearrangement uses TRBV25-1 and TRBJ2-2, with D tentatively TRBD1 or TRBD2 (5 bases each). The CDR3 sequence is 15 residues long. Germline CDR1 is MGHDK and CDR2 is SYGVNS. V was shortened by 5 bases and J by 4 bases, with 14 bases between the two germline ends. The CDR3 loop is CASSIRGRGTGELFF. CDR3 sequence (DNA): TGTGCCAGCAGTATAAGGGGACGGGGCACCGGGGAGCTGTTTTTT.

This clonotype was seen repeatedly, ten times or more. The rearrangement links TRBV24-1 to TRBJ2-1; D remains unclear. CDR3 length: 13 amino acids. Germline-derived CDR1 and CDR2 are KGHDR and SFDVKD. Trimming removed 5 bases at V and 4 bases at J, with 8 bases between. Here the CDR3 reads CATSAQTYNEQFF. CDR3 sequence (DNA): TGTGCCACCAGTGCCCAGACTTACAATGAGCAGTTCTTC.

This clonotype was seen a handful of times. V usage is TRBV5-1 and J usage is TRBJ2-5; D not resolved. From germline, CDR1 is SGHRS and CDR2 YFSETQ. This CDR3 contains 15 residues. The V gene lost 0 bases and the J gene lost 2 bases, with 11 bases spanning the gap. The CDR3 sequence: CASSLEVGQQETQYF. CDR3 DNA: TGCGCCAGCAGCTTGGAGGTTGGGCAGCAAGAGACCCAGTACTTC.

This clonotype appeared many times. V usage is TRBV12-3 or TRBV12-4 and J usage is TRBJ2-3; D unresolved. The V end was cut by 2 bases, the J end by 2 bases, with 14 bases between. The CDR3 loop spans 16 amino acids. CDR3: CASSLWAREDTDTQYF. The CDR3 DNA reads TGTGCCAGCAGTTTATGGGCACGAGAAGACACAGATACGCAGTATTTT.

This clonotype has a handful of counts. The chain joins TRBV7-9 to TRBJ2-4; 9 nucleotides line up with TRBD2. The CDR3 is 14 residues long. The V segment lost 4 bases and the J segment 7 bases; nucleotides outside the gene matches: 5. The germline V gene has CDR1 SEHNR and CDR2 FQNEAQ (reference sequence). Here the CDR3 reads CASSSTSGGNIQYF. The CDR3 region has the DNA TGTGCCAGCAGCTCGACTAGCGGCGGGAACATTCAGTACTTC.

This clonotype was seen repeatedly, ten times or more. The V and J genes are TRBV24-1 and TRBJ1-5, with 7 bases matching TRBD1. CDR1 and CDR2 (germline): KGHDR, SFDVKD. J lost 9 bases, V lost 2 bases, and 12 bases had no gene match. This CDR3 comprises 16 residues. Here the CDR3 DNA reads TGTGCCACCAGTGATTCCGGACAGGCGGGAACTGGGCCCCAGCATTTT. Its protein is CATSDSGQAGTGPQHF.

This sequence joins TRBV2 and TRBJ2-1; TRBD2 aligns across 10 bases. CDR1 and CDR2 from the germline V gene are SNHLY and FYNNEI. The CDR3 contains 13 residues. The J segment lost 8 bases and the V segment lost 6 bases, leaving 4 bases of the junction unmatched. The CDR3 nucleotides read TGTGCCAGCAGAGCGGGAGGGAAGTATGAGCAGTTCTTC. It encodes CASRAGGKYEQFF.